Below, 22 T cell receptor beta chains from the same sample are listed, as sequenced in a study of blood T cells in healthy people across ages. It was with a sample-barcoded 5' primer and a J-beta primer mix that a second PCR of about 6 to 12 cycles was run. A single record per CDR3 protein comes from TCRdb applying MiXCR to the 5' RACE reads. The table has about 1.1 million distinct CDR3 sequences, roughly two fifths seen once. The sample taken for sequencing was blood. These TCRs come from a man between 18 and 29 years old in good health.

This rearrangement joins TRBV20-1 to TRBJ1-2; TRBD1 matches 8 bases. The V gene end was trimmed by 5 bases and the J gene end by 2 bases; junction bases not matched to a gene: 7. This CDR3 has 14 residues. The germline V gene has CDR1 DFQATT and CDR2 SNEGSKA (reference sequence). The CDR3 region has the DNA TGCAGTGCTTACGCCGGGACAGGAAACTATGGCTACACCTTC. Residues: CSAYAGTGNYGYTF.

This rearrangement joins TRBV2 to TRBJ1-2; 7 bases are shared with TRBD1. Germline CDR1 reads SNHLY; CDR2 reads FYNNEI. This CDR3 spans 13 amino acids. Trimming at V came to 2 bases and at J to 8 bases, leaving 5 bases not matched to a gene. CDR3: CASSEYRGPGYTF. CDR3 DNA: TGTGCCAGCAGTGAATATAGGGGGCCCGGCTACACCTTC.

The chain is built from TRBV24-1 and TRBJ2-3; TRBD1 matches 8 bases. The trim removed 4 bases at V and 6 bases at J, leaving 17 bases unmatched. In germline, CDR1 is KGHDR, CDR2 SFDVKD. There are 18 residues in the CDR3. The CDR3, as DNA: TGTGCCACCAGTGACGCGGGACAGGTTGCCTTTAGGCGTGATACGCAGTATTTT. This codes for CATSDAGQVAFRRDTQYF.

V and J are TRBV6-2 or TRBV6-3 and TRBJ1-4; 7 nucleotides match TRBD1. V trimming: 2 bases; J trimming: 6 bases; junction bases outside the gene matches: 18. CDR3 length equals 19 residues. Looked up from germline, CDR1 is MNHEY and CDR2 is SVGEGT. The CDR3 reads CASSYAPDRQGLDDEKLFF. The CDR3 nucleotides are TGTGCCAGCAGTTACGCTCCCGATCGACAGGGCCTGGACGATGAAAAACTGTTTTTT.

The CDR3 DNA reads TGTGCCAGCACCCAGGGGCCCGAATCAGGTGAAGCTTTCTTT. Translating gives CASTQGPESGEAFF. The J gene is TRBJ1-1, the V gene TRBV7-3; tentatively, D is TRBD1 (6 bases). With 7 bases removed from V and 7 bases from J, the gap between germline ends came to 19 bases. Per the germline V gene, CDR1 is SGHTA and CDR2 is FQGTGA. This CDR3 is built from 14 residues.

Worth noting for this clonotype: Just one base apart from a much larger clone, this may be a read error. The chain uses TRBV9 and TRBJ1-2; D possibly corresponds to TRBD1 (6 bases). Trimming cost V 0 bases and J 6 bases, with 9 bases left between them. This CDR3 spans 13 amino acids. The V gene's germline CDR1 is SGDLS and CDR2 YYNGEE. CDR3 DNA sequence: TGTGCCAGCAGCGTAGGACAGGACCATGGCTACACCTTC. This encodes CASSVGQDHGYTF.

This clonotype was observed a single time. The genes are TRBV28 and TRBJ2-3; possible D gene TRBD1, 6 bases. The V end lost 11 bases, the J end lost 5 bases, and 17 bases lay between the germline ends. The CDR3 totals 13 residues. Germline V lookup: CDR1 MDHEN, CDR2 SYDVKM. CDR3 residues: CASSDRSEDTQYF. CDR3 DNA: TGTGCCTCGTCAGACAGGTCGGAAGATACGCAGTATTTT.

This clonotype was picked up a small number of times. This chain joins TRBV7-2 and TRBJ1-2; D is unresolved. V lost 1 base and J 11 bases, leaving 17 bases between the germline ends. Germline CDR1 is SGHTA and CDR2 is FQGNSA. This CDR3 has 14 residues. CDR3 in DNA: TGTGCCAGCAGCTTAGATGTCAGCCGCTGGGGATACACCTTC. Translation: CASSLDVSRWGYTF.

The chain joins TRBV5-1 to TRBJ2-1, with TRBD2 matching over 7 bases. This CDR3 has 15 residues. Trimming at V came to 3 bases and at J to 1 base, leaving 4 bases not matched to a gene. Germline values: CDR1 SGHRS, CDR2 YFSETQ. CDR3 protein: CASSWSGASYNEQFF. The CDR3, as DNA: TGCGCCAGCAGCTGGAGCGGGGCTTCCTACAATGAGCAGTTCTTC. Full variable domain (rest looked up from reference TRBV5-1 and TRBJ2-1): KAGVTQTPRYLIKTRGQQVTLSCSPISGHRSVSWYQQTPGQGLQFLFEYFSETQRNKGNFPGRFSGRQFSNSRSEMNVSTLELGDSALYLCASSWSGASYNEQFFGPGTRLTVL.

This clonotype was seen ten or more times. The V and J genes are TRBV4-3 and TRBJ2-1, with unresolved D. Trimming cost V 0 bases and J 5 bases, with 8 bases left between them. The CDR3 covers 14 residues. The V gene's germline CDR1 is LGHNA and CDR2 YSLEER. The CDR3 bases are TGCGCCAGCAGCCAAGAGCGCAGTAACAATGAGCAGTTCTTC. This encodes CASSQERSNNEQFF.

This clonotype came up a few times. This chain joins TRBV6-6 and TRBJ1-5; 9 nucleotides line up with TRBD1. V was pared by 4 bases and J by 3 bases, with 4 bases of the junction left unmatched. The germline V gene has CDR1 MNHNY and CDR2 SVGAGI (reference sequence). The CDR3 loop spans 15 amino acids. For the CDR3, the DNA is TGTGCCAGCAGTTTACAGGGGGCAACCAATCAGCCCCAGCATTTT. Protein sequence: CASSLQGATNQPQHF.

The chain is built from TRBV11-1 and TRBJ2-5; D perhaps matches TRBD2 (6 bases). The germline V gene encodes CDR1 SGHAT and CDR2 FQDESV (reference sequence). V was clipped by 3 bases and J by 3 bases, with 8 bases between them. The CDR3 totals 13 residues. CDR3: CASSFWREETQYF. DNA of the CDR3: TGTGCCAGCAGCTTCTGGAGGGAAGAGACCCAGTACTTC.

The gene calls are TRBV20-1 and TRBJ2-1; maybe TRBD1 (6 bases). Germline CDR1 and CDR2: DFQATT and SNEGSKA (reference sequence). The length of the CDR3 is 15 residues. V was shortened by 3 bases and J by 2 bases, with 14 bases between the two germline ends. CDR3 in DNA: TGCAGTGCTAGGATCCCCGGGACACCCTACAATGAGCAGTTCTTC. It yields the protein CSARIPGTPYNEQFF.

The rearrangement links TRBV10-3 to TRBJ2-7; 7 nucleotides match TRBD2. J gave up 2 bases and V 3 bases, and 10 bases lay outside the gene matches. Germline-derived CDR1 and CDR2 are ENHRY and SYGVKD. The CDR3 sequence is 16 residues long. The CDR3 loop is CAISDWPGGDTYEQYF. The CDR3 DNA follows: TGTGCCATCAGTGATTGGCCGGGGGGAGACACCTACGAGCAGTACTTC.

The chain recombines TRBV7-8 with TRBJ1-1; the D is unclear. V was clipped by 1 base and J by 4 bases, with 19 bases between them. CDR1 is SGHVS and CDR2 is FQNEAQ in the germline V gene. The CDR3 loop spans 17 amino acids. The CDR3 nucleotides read TGTGCCAGCAGCTTAGGAATGGGCGGCCTCTCTGGCACTGAAGCTTTCTTT. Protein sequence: CASSLGMGGLSGTEAFF. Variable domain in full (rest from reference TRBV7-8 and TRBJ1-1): GAGVSQSPRYKVAKRGQDVALRCDPISGHVSLFWYQQALGQGPEFLTYFQNEAQLDKSGLPSDRFFAERPEGSVSTLKIQRTQQEDSAVYLCASSLGMGGLSGTEAFFGQGTRLTVV.

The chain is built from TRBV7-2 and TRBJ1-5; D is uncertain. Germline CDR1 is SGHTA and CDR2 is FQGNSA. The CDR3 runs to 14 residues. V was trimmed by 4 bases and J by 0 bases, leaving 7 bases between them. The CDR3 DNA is TGTGCCAGCAGCTCCTACGATAGCAATCAGCCCCAGCATTTT. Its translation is CASSSYDSNQPQHF. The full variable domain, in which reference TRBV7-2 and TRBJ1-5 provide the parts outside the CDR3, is GAGVSQSPSNKVTEKGKDVELRCDPISGHTALYWYRQSLGQGLEFLIYFQGNSAPDKSGLPSDRFSAERTGGSVSTLTIQRTQQEDSAVYLCASSSYDSNQPQHFGDGTRLSIL.

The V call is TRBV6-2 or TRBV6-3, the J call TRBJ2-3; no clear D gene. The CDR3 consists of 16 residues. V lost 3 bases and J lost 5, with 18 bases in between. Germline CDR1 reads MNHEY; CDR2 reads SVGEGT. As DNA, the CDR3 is TGTGCCAGCAGTTATTCAACAGAGGTAACTGTAGATACGCAGTATTTT. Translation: CASSYSTEVTVDTQYF.

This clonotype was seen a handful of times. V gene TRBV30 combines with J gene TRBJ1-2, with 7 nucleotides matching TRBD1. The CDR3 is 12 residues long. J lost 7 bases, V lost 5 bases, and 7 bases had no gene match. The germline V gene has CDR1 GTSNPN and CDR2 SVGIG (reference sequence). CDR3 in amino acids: CAWDQGGSGYTF. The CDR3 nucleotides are TGTGCCTGGGACCAGGGGGGCTCTGGCTACACCTTC.

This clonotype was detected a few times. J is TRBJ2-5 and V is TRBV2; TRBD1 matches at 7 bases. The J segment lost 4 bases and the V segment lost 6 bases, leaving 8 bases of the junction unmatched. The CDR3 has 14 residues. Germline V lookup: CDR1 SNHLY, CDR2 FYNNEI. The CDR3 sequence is CASSYDRVGETQYF. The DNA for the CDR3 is TGTGCCAGCAGCTATGACAGGGTAGGAGAGACCCAGTACTTC.

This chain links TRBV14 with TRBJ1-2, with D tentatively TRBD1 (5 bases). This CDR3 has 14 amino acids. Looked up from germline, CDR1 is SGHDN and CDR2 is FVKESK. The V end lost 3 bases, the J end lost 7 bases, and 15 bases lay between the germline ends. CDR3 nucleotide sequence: TGTGCCAGCAGCCACGTAAGGGGTCTGCGTGGCTACACCTTC. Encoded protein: CASSHVRGLRGYTF.

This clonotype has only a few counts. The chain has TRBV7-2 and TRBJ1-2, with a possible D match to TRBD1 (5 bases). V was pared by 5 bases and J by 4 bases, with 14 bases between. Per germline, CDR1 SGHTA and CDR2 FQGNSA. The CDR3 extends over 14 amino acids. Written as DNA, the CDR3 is TGTGCCAGCAGCCCGGGGCATATGGCCTATGGCTACACCTTC. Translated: CASSPGHMAYGYTF.

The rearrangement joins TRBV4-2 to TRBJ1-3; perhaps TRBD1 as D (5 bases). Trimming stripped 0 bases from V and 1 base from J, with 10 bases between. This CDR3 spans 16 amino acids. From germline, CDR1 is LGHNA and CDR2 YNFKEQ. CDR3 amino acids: CASSQDGARSGNTIYF. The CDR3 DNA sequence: TGTGCCAGCAGCCAAGATGGGGCTCGATCTGGAAACACCATATATTTT.